A selection of T cell receptor beta chains follows, all from one sample in a study of human T cells and chemical hapten exposure. TCRdb re-analysed the reads in MiXCR, keeping a single row per CDR3 protein. The table shows about 120,000 distinct CDR3 sequences, with more than 8.5% occurring only once. The sequencing sample was made of whole blood. Every receptor here comes from a human donor in good health. Some clones in this sample may be carry-over from other donors' samples. Both conserved end residues are part of each CDR3. The order of the fields is J gene, V gene, clone size, D gene, CDR3 protein, CDR3 DNA. The D gene is left open where the match is weak. Part of the rows lack a size; the others show once, few, many or a class for expanded clones.

>TRBJ2-2|TRBV7-2|-|-
CASSLTPVGELFF
TGTGCCAGCAGCTTAACCCCGGTCGGGGAGCTGTTTTTT
>TRBJ2-7|TRBV6-2/TRBV6-3|-|-
CASSSRDGSSYEQYF
TGTGCCAGCAGTTCCCGGGACGGGAGCTCCTACGAGCAGTACTTC
>TRBJ2-2|TRBV25-1|-|-
CASSEFPRTNTGELFF
TGTGCCAGCAGTGAATTTCCCAGAACGAACACCGGGGAGCTGTTTTTT
>TRBJ2-4|TRBV29-1|many|-
CSVEAGAPNIQYF
TGCAGCGTTGAGGCCGGGGCCCCAAACATTCAGTACTTC
>TRBJ1-2|TRBV19|-|-
CASSRDGYTF
TGTGCCAGTAGTAGGGATGGCTACACCTTC
>TRBJ2-5|TRBV29-1|many|TRBD1
CSVEGGQASGETQYF
TGCAGCGTTGAAGGCGGACAGGCGTCGGGGGAGACCCAGTACTTC
>TRBJ2-7|TRBV27|few|-
CASSSSSSSVGHEQYF
TGTGCCAGCAGTTCGTCATCGTCTAGCGTCGGTCACGAGCAGTACTTC
>TRBJ1-6|TRBV7-9|many|-
CASSLGGAITSPLHF
TGTGCCAGCAGCTTGGGGGGCGCGATTACTTCACCCCTCCACTTT
>TRBJ2-7|TRBV12-5|few|TRBD1
CASGLVGTEASHEQYF
TGTGCTAGTGGTTTGGTCGGGACAGAAGCCTCCCACGAGCAGTACTTC
>TRBJ2-1|TRBV12-3/TRBV12-4|few|TRBD2
CASIPGGGSSYNEQFF
TGTGCCAGCATCCCTGGGGGGGGTAGCTCCTACAATGAGCAGTTCTTC
>TRBJ2-3|TRBV6-2/TRBV6-3|many|TRBD2
CASSSEAIAGIADTQYF
TGTGCCAGCAGTTCCGAGGCGATAGCGGGGATCGCAGATACGCAGTATTTT
>TRBJ2-3|TRBV5-4|-|TRBD2
CASSLMAQAGDTHYF
TGTGCCAGCAGCTTGATGGCTCAGGCGGGAGATACGCATTATTTT
>TRBJ2-7|TRBV20-1|many|TRBD2
CSARAGLGKMSSYEQYF
TGCAGTGCTAGAGCGGGACTAGGGAAGATGAGCTCCTACGAGCAGTACTTC
>TRBJ2-5|TRBV6-5|many|TRBD1
CASSYSRTGLQETQYF
TGTGCCAGCAGTTACTCGAGGACAGGGTTACAAGAGACCCAGTACTTC
>TRBJ2-5|TRBV6-1|-|-
CASSDWETQYF
TGTGCCAGCAGTGATTGGGAGACCCAGTACTTC
>TRBJ1-1|TRBV12-3/TRBV12-4|few|-
CASSLWGRRAEAFF
TGTGCCAGCAGTTTATGGGGCCGGAGGGCTGAAGCTTTCTTT
>TRBJ1-1|TRBV6-1|many|-
CASSRQATEAFF
TGTGCCAGCAGCCGACAGGCGACTGAAGCTTTCTTT
>TRBJ1-4|TRBV6-6|many|TRBD1
CASTRVGGTNEKLFF
TGTGCCAGCACCCGAGTAGGGGGCACTAATGAAAAACTGTTTTTT
>TRBJ2-7|TRBV7-9|few|TRBD1
CASSSLGQAPKYRSSYEQYF
TGTGCCAGCAGCTCCTTAGGACAGGCGCCAAAATATCGATCCTCCTACGAGCAGTACTTC
>TRBJ2-1|TRBV20-1|-|-
CSARAGRSYNEQFF
TGCAGTGCTAGGGCCGGGCGGTCCTACAATGAGCAGTTCTTC
>TRBJ1-1|TRBV5-1|few|-
CASSLDPTEAFF
TGCGCCAGCAGCTTGGACCCCACTGAAGCTTTCTTT
>TRBJ1-3|TRBV25-1|few|-
CASSGTFGVFANTIYF
TGTGCCAGCAGTGGGACTTTCGGGGTCTTTGCAAACACCATATATTTT
>TRBJ2-5|TRBV19|few|TRBD2
CASSETSGRETQYF
TGTGCCAGTAGTGAGACTAGCGGGCGCGAGACCCAGTACTTC
>TRBJ2-3|TRBV7-6|many|-
CASSLGPGASGSTDTQYF
TGTGCCAGCAGCTTGGGTCCAGGTGCGAGCGGGAGCACAGATACGCAGTATTTT
>TRBJ1-5|TRBV19|many|-
CASSPKATADQPQHF
TGTGCCAGTAGCCCAAAAGCTACTGCTGATCAGCCCCAGCATTTT
>TRBJ2-7|TRBV27|-|-
CASSQADRPYEQYF
TGTGCCAGCAGTCAAGCTGACAGACCCTACGAGCAGTACTTC
>TRBJ2-5|TRBV19|many|-
CASSIQVQETQYF
TGTGCCAGTAGTATACAGGTCCAAGAGACCCAGTACTTC
>TRBJ2-7|TRBV29-1|many|-
CSVSPGPSTYEQYF
TGCAGCGTTTCCCCGGGGCCATCGACCTACGAGCAGTACTTC
>TRBJ2-7|TRBV7-9|many|-
CASSPRDEPYEQYF
TGTGCCAGCAGCCCCCGGGACGAGCCCTACGAGCAGTACTTC
>TRBJ1-1|TRBV20-1|few|-
CSAMGGEAFF
TGCAGTGCTATGGGAGGTGAAGCTTTCTTT
>TRBJ2-7|TRBV5-1|many|-
CASSWGQLYEQYF
TGCGCCAGCAGCTGGGGACAACTCTACGAGCAGTACTTC
>TRBJ2-1|TRBV14|-|TRBD1
CASSHVTGTGGYNEQFF
TGTGCCAGCAGCCATGTTACCGGGACAGGGGGATACAATGAGCAGTTCTTC
>TRBJ2-4|TRBV6-5|-|-
CASSYSPEGHTAKNIQYF
TGTGCCAGCAGTTACTCGCCCGAGGGTCACACAGCCAAAAACATTCAGTACTTC
>TRBJ1-5|TRBV27|many|TRBD1
CASSLRGTDQPQHF
TGTGCCAGCAGTTTACGGGGGACAGATCAGCCCCAGCATTTT
>TRBJ1-1|TRBV5-6|few|TRBD1
CASSLGTGGHTEAFF
TGTGCCAGCAGCTTGGGGACAGGGGGTCACACTGAAGCTTTCTTT
>TRBJ1-2|TRBV28|many|-
CASSPPRSYGYTF
TGTGCCAGCAGTCCCCCCCGGTCCTATGGCTACACCTTC
>TRBJ1-1|TRBV29-1|many|-
CSVSMRFMNTEAFF
TGCAGCGTTAGTATGCGGTTTATGAACACTGAAGCTTTCTTT
>TRBJ1-6|TRBV25-1|-|-
CASTRSSYNSPLHF
TGTGCCAGCACGAGGAGCTCCTATAATTCACCCCTCCACTTT
>TRBJ2-5|TRBV7-7|few|TRBD1
CASSVRTGPETQYF
TGTGCCAGCAGCGTAAGGACAGGGCCGGAGACCCAGTACTTC
>TRBJ1-6|TRBV7-9|many|-
CASSLALGDSPLHF
TGTGCCAGCAGCTTAGCGCTGGGGGATTCACCCCTCCACTTT
>TRBJ2-3|TRBV7-9|-|-
CASSSSGADTQYF
TGTGCCAGCAGCTCATCGGGGGCAGATACGCAGTATTTT
>TRBJ2-1|TRBV27|many|-
CASSLSPQGNEQFF
TGTGCCAGCAGTTTAAGCCCGCAGGGAAATGAGCAGTTCTTC
>TRBJ1-1|TRBV7-3|many|-
CASSLNPGGLNTEAFF
TGTGCCAGCAGCTTAAACCCGGGGGGGTTGAACACTGAAGCTTTCTTT
>TRBJ2-1|TRBV28|-|TRBD1
CASSGDRDGFRQFF
TGTGCCAGCAGTGGGGACAGGGACGGATTCCGGCAGTTCTTC
>TRBJ2-7|TRBV12-3/TRBV12-4|many|-
CASSRNYEQYF
TGTGCCAGCAGCCGTAACTACGAGCAGTACTTC
>TRBJ1-5|TRBV6-5|-|TRBD1
CASRKTGESQPQHF
TGTGCCAGCAGAAAGACAGGGGAAAGTCAGCCCCAGCATTTT
>TRBJ1-1|TRBV7-9|many|-
CASSLGRALNTEAFF
TGTGCCAGCAGCTTAGGCCGAGCCCTGAACACTGAAGCTTTCTTT
>TRBJ2-7|TRBV20-1|few|TRBD1
CSARDWQGDYEQYF
TGCAGTGCTAGAGATTGGCAGGGGGACTACGAGCAGTACTTC
>TRBJ1-6|TRBV9|many|-
CASSLGTAGGSPLHF
TGTGCCAGCAGCCTGGGGACCGCCGGGGGTTCACCCCTCCACTTT
>TRBJ2-7|TRBV29-1|-|-
CSVGTVSSYEQYF
TGCAGCGTTGGGACGGTGAGCTCCTACGAGCAGTACTTC
>TRBJ2-3|TRBV19|-|-
CASSQQSSTDTQYF
TGTGCCAGTAGTCAACAGTCTAGCACAGATACGCAGTATTTT
>TRBJ2-2|TRBV5-1|few|TRBD2
CASSPKDLAGDTGELFF
TGCGCCAGCAGCCCCAAGGACCTAGCGGGAGACACCGGGGAGCTGTTTTTT
>TRBJ2-1|TRBV5-1|few|TRBD2
CASSSWTSGSDEQFF
TGCGCCAGCAGCTCCTGGACTAGCGGGAGTGATGAGCAGTTCTTC
>TRBJ1-2|TRBV12-3/TRBV12-4|-|TRBD1
CASRPSDRGEGYGYTF
TGTGCCAGCAGACCATCGGACAGGGGAGAGGGCTATGGCTACACCTTC
>TRBJ1-1|TRBV3-1|few|-
CASSQVGDSEAFF
TGTGCCAGCAGCCAAGTAGGGGATAGTGAAGCTTTCTTT
>TRBJ2-7|TRBV7-9|few|-
CASSSQTGFSYEQYF
TGTGCCAGCAGCTCCCAGACAGGTTTCTCCTACGAGCAGTACTTC
>TRBJ2-5|TRBV7-9|many|TRBD1
CASSSGQGGQETQYF
TGTGCCAGCAGCTCAGGACAGGGAGGCCAAGAGACCCAGTACTTC
>TRBJ1-1|TRBV7-9|many|TRBD1
CASSLWLRDRAGTEAFF
TGTGCCAGCAGCTTATGGTTGCGGGACAGGGCGGGCACTGAAGCTTTCTTT
>TRBJ2-2|TRBV2|-|TRBD2
CASGLAGAGELFF
TGTGCCAGCGGACTAGCGGGAGCCGGGGAGCTGTTTTTT